This T cell receptor beta chain is from a study of cytomegalovirus exposure and HLA in healthy donors (TCRdb year 2017). The study in broad terms: According to a later analysis, one platform produced both the 110 or so validation repertoires and the approximately 670 repertoires of the first cohort. To predict cytomegalovirus infection status, the study combined high-throughput TCR immunosequencing, statistical association of individual TCRs with disease status, and machine learning. A separate validation cohort of about 110 different subjects was used in addition to the roughly 720-subject first cohort. The study was designed to test whether signatures of past pathogen exposure could be identified by cataloging public T cell receptors.

CDR1 SGHTA and CDR2 FQGTGA were looked up in the germline V gene. The CDR3, cysteine through phenylalanine, is 13 amino acids long. Only the CDR3 part of the read is kept: 39 bases, read in frame from the first base. Trimming costs V 5 bases and J 6 bases, and their ends lie 10 bases apart. Receptor amplification or capture employed the immunoSEQ multiplex PCR assay. In the paper's pipeline: A statistical classification framework was developed to diagnose cytomegalovirus status using the catalog of TCR beta chain sequences. The immuneACCESS repertoire file appears here via TCRdb, limited to in-frame rearrangements. These files lack a portion of the clones; in checked studies, under half of the deficit traces to unresolved V genes, and the cause of the others is not known. Clone size and V and J calls were adopted from that table, with D and trimming inferred from the DNA. The table for this sample lists roughly 150,000 clones; roughly nine tenths of them were counted only once. Of the sample, 5.7% is held by the ten largest clones.

Broad study findings and their caveats: The authors suggested that the approach could potentially be generalized to other disease states and immunological phenotypes. Subsequent analysis determined that TCRs grouped into clusters in the first cohort also showed a tendency toward co-occurrence across the 130 or so validation repertoires, and approximately 94% of cluster scores exceeded 0. The study gave a list of over 150 TCR beta chains associated with cytomegalovirus. Across donors, most TCR sequences were observed very rarely, whereas some public TCRs were present in many individuals. A few of the identified cytomegalovirus-associated TCR beta chains were confirmed in vitro to be specific for cytomegalovirus antigens. All 120 or so repertoires were used to score co-occurrence in the validation cohort in a later analysis, because that analysis had no HLA typing for the cohort. Cytomegalovirus status was reported to be diagnosed by the classifier with high specificity and sensitivity in both the original and validation cohorts.

For this clone: What antigen it recognizes has not been identified. It has no much larger one-base neighbor in the sample; base qualities were not kept.

The donors were included in the validation cohort of some 110 subjects, a group kept apart from the roughly 700-subject first cohort. Recombination connected TRBV7-3 to TRBJ2-2, with TRBD2 as a weak D call on 5 bases. The sequence was obtained from a woman between 25 and 40 years old in good health and CMV-seronegative. Input material: PBMCs. Here the CDR3 is given as CASSPGSAGELFF. The nucleotides are TGTGCCAGCAGCCCGGGATCCGCCGGGGAGCTGTTTTTT. Reference TRBV7-3 and TRBJ2-2 proteins supply the regions before and after the CDR3; the full variable domain is: GAGVSQTPSNKVTEKGKYVELRCDPISGHTALYWYRQSLGQGPEFLIYFQGTGAADDSGLPNDRFFAVRPEGSVSTLKIQRTERGDSAVYLCASSPGSAGELFFGEGSRLTVL.